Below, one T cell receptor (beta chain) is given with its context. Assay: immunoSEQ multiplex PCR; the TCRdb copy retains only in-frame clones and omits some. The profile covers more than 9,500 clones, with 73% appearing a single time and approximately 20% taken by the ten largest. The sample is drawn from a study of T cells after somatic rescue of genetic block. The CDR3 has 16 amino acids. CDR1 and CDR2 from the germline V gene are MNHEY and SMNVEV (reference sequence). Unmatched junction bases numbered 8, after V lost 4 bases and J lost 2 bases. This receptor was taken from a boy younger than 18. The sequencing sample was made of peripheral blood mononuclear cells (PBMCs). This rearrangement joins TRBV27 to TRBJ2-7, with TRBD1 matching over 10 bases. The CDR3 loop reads CASSSPVGTGAYEQYF. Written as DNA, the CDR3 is TGTGCCAGCAGTTCCCCCGTGGGGACAGGGGCCTACGAGCAGTACTTC.